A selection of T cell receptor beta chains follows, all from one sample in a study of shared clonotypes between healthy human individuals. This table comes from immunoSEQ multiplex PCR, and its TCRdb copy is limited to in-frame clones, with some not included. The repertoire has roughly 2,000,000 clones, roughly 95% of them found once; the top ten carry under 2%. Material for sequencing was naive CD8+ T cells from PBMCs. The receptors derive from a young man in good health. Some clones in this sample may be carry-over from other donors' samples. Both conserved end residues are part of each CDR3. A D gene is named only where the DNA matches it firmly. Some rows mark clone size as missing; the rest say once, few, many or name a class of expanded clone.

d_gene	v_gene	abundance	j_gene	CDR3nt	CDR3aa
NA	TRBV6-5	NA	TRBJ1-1	TGTGCCAGCAGTTACGGGGAAGGCGGGAACACTGAAGCTTTCTTT	CASSYGEGGNTEAFF
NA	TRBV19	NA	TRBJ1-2	TGTGCCAGTAGTCAGGGACCCACAGCTAACTATGGCTACACCTTC	CASSQGPTANYGYTF
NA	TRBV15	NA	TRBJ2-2	TGTGCCCCCCACAGGACGGACTGGTACACCGGGGAGCTGTTTTTT	CAPHRTDWYTGELFF
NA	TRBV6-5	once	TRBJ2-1	TGTGCCAGCAGTTACTCATTCGTCCATGAGCAGTTCTTC	CASSYSFVHEQFF
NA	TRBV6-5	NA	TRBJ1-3	TGTGCCAGCAGTTACTCGATACCAGTCTCTGGAAACACCATATATTTT	CASSYSIPVSGNTIYF
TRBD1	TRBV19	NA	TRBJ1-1	TGTGCCACCTTACAGGGGGCCGCTGAAGCTTTCTTT	CATLQGAAEAFF
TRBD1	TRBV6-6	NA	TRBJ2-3	TGTGCCAGCAGTTGGGACAGGGGAGCGGATACGCAGTATTTT	CASSWDRGADTQYF
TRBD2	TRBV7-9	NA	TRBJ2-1	TGTGCCAGCAGCTTAACCGGCGGGAGGTACAATGAGCAGTTCTTC	CASSLTGGRYNEQFF
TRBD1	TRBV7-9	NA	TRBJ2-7	TGTGCCAGCAGCTCCCGGGACAGGGGGGCCCTGGACGAGCAGTACTTC	CASSSRDRGALDEQYF
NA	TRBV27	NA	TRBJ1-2	TGTGCCAGCAGTTTACGATCGACAGCTAACTATGGCTACACCTTC	CASSLRSTANYGYTF
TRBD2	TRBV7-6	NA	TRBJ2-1	TGTGCCAGCAGCTTTAGACCGGGACTAGCGGGAGGCGGCCTCTACAATGAGCAGTTCTTC	CASSFRPGLAGGGLYNEQFF
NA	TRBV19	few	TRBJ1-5	TGTGCCAGTAGTCCCCAGGGACACGCAGTTGGGCCCCAGCATTTT	CASSPQGHAVGPQHF
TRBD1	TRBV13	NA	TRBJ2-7	TGTGCCAGCAGCTGGACAGGGAACTACGAGCAGTACTTC	CASSWTGNYEQYF
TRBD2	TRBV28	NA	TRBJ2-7	TGTGCCAGCAGTCCGGGACTAGCGGGTCCTTACGAGCAGTACTTC	CASSPGLAGPYEQYF
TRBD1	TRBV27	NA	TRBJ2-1	TGTGCCAGCAGTCCGGGACAGAGCTCCTACAATGAGCAGTTCTTC	CASSPGQSSYNEQFF
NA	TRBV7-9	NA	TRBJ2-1	TGTGCCAGCAGTACAGCAGGGAATGAGCAGTTCTTC	CASSTAGNEQFF
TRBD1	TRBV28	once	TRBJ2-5	TGTGCCAGCAGTCCTGCGACAGGGGCGCAAGAGACCCAGTACTTC	CASSPATGAQETQYF
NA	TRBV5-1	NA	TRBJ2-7	TGCGCCAGCAGCTGGGAGGACTTCCCATTTTGTTCCTACGAGCAGTACTTC	CASSWEDFPFCSYEQYF
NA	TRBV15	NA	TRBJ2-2	TGTGCCACCAGCAGAGATAGAGGGGGGGAGCTGTTTTTT	CATSRDRGGELFF
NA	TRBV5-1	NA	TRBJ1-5	TGCGCCAGCAGCCCCGGGCAGGGTAGTCAGCCCCAGCATTTT	CASSPGQGSQPQHF
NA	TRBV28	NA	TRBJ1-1	TGTGCCAGCAGTTTGTCGGACGAGAACACTGAAGCTTTCTTT	CASSLSDENTEAFF
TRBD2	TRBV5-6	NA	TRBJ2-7	TGTGCCAGCAGCTGGGGGACTAGCCCAACCTACGAGCAGTACTTC	CASSWGTSPTYEQYF
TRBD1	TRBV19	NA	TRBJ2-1	TGTGCCAGTAGGAATACAGGGGAGAATGAGCAGTTCTTC	CASRNTGENEQFF
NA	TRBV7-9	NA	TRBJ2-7	TGTGCCAGCAGCTTCGGAGGGAAGTACTACGAGCAGTACTTC	CASSFGGKYYEQYF
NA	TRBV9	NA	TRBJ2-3	TGTGCCAGCAGCGTAGGAGGGGTGAGCACAGATACGCAGTATTTT	CASSVGGVSTDTQYF
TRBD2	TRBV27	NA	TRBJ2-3	TGTGCCAGCAGTTTAGCGGGAGGGTTAGATACGCAGTATTTT	CASSLAGGLDTQYF
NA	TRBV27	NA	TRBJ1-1	TGTGCCAGCAGTTTATCGAATGAAGGGAACACTGAAGCTTTCTTT	CASSLSNEGNTEAFF
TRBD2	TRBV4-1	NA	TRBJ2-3	TGCGCCAGCAGCCAGTTTGGGACCGGGCGGGAGGTGACAGATACGCAGTATTTT	CASSQFGTGREVTDTQYF
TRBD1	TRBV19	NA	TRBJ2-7	TGTGCCAGTAGCCCCGGGTCAATTGGACAGGGGTACGAGCAGTACTTC	CASSPGSIGQGYEQYF
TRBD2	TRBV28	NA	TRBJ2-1	TGTGCCAGCAGTTTACCTAAAGCGGGAGGGCTCAATGAGCAGTTCTTC	CASSLPKAGGLNEQFF
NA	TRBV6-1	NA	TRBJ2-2	TGTGCCAGCAGTGACCTTTTCCCGGGTGCCACCGGGGAGCTGTTTTTT	CASSDLFPGATGELFF
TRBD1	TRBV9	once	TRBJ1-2	TGTGCCAGCAGCGAACAGGGGGGTCCGAACTATGGCTACACCTTC	CASSEQGGPNYGYTF
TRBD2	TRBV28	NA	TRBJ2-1	TGTGCCAGCACTCCTCGGGGGGAACTGGGTAACAATGAGCAGTTCTTC	CASTPRGELGNNEQFF
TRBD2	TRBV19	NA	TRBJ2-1	TGTGCCAGTAAGGAGGGCGGGAGTTACAATGAGCAGTTCTTC	CASKEGGSYNEQFF
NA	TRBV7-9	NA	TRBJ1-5	TGTGCCAGCAGCTTAGGAACCAATCAGCCCCAGCATTTT	CASSLGTNQPQHF
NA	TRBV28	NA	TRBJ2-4	TGTGCCAGCAGTGTAACCGGGACTCGTTTACACATTCAGTACTTC	CASSVTGTRLHIQYF
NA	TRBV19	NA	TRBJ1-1	TGTGCCAGTAGTATAGGGGGGAGCACTGAAGCTTTCTTT	CASSIGGSTEAFF
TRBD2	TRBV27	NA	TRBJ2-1	TGTGCCAGCACACCGGGACTAGACTACAATGAGCAGTTCTTC	CASTPGLDYNEQFF
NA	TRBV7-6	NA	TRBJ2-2	TGTGCCAGCAGCTTAGCAGGGCCCGGGGAGCTGTTTTTT	CASSLAGPGELFF
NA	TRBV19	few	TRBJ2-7	TGTGCCAGTAGTTGGGGGGACGAGCAGTACTTC	CASSWGDEQYF
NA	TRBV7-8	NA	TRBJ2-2	TGTGCCAGCAGCGCGGGCCTTACCGGGGAGCTGTTTTTT	CASSAGLTGELFF
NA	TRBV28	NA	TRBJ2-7	TGTGCCAGCAGTCATCAGGAACGTCACAGGGCAGAGGCCTACGAGCAGTACTTC	CASSHQERHRAEAYEQYF
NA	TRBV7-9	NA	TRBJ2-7	TGTGCCAGCAGCTTAACCGTAGGATCCTACGAGCAGTACTTC	CASSLTVGSYEQYF
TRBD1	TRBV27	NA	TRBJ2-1	TGTGCCAGCAGTCCCGGGACAGGGGGACATAGATACAATGAGCAGTTCTTC	CASSPGTGGHRYNEQFF
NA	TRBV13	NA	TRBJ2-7	TGTGCCAGCAGCTATCAGGACTACCCACCCTACGAGCAGTACTTC	CASSYQDYPPYEQYF
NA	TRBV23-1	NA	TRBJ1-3	TGCGCCAGCAGTCAACGTAAGTCCCGGGACCTCGGAAACACCATATATTTT	CASSQRKSRDLGNTIYF
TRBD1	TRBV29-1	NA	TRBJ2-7	TGCAGCGTCGGGACAGGGGGCACCTACGAGCAGTACTTC	CSVGTGGTYEQYF
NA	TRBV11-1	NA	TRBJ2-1	TGTGCCAGCAGCTTAGCGGCGGATGAGCAGTTCTTC	CASSLAADEQFF
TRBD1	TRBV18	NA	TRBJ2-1	TGTGCCAGCTCACCACGAAGGGGGCATGAGCAGTTCTTC	CASSPRRGHEQFF
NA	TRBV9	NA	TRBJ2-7	TGTGCCAGCAGCGTAGCGGGTACAGGGTCCTACGAGCAGTACTTC	CASSVAGTGSYEQYF
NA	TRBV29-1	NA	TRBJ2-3	TGCAGCGTTGGTAAGGGGCGCTTGACAGATACGCAGTATTTT	CSVGKGRLTDTQYF
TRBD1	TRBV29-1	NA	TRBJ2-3	TGCAGCGCCCGGGACAGGCTCACAGATACGCAGTATTTT	CSARDRLTDTQYF
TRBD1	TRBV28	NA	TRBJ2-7	TGTGCCAGCAGTAGACAGGGGGGACACTACGAGCAGTACTTC	CASSRQGGHYEQYF
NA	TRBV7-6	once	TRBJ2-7	TGTGCCAGCAGCTTCGGGATGGGGGTCCACGAGCAGTACTTC	CASSFGMGVHEQYF
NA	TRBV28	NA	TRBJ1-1	TGTGCCAGCAGTTTATCAAGGGGAGGGAACACTGAAGCTTTCTTT	CASSLSRGGNTEAFF
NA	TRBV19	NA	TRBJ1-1	TGTGCCAGTCCGATGGGGACTGAAGCTTTCTTT	CASPMGTEAFF
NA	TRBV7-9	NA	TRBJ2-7	TGTGCCAGCAGCCCCCTCGGTGAAGCCTACGAGCAGTACTTC	CASSPLGEAYEQYF
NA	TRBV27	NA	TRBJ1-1	TGTGCCAGCAGTATCGTCGGGGCCCCGAACACTGAAGCTTTCTTT	CASSIVGAPNTEAFF
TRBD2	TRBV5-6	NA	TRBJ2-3	TGTGCCAGCAGCTTACTAGCGGGTGAGCCAGATACGCAGTATTTT	CASSLLAGEPDTQYF
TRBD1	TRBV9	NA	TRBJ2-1	TGTGCCAGCAGCGTATATAGGACAGGGGGAGGCAATGAGCAGTTCTTC	CASSVYRTGGGNEQFF